This is a list of T cell receptor beta chains from one sample in a study of identical twins. From the 5' RACE reads, TCRdb called clonotypes with MiXCR, one entry per CDR3 protein. The profile shows fewer than 650,000 distinct CDR3 sequences, 9.6% of them singletons. The same specimen was also included in a second study, on yellow fever vaccine responses in identical twins.

Material for sequencing was PBMCs. Source of these receptors: a woman under 30 in good health. Each CDR3 is given with its conserved first and last residue. A D gene is named only where the DNA matches it firmly. For some rows the clone size is stated as once, few or many, or as a class when expanded; others skip it.

d_gene	abundance	j_gene	len	v_gene	CDR3nt	CDR3aa
TRBD2	few	TRBJ2-5	14	TRBV5-1	TGCGCCAGCAGAGAGTCTAGCGGACAAGAGACCCAGTACTTC	CASRESSGQETQYF
TRBD2	few	TRBJ2-7	15	TRBV7-2	TGTGCCAGCAGCCCTGCCGGGGGGATACCCTACGAGCAGTACTTC	CASSPAGGIPYEQYF
TRBD2	few	TRBJ2-1	12	TRBV6-5	TGTGCCAGCAGTCCGACTAGCGATGAGCAGTTCTTC	CASSPTSDEQFF
NA	few	TRBJ2-1	11	TRBV29-1	TGCAGCGTTGACAGATACAATGAGCAGTTCTTC	CSVDRYNEQFF
TRBD1	NA	TRBJ2-2	16	TRBV5-6	TGTGCCAGCAGCTTGGCGGGACAGGGTCTCACCGGGGAGCTGTTTTTT	CASSLAGQGLTGELFF
TRBD2	NA	TRBJ2-1	15	TRBV5-1	TGCGCCAGCAGCCCTAAAGGGAGGGCCTCTCCTGAGCAGTTCTTC	CASSPKGRASPEQFF
TRBD1	few	TRBJ1-2	14	TRBV12-3/TRBV12-4	TGTGCCAGCATTGACGGACAGGGCGTGGCTGGCTACACCTTC	CASIDGQGVAGYTF
TRBD2	NA	TRBJ2-2	18	TRBV12-3/TRBV12-4	TGTGCCAGTTCGCCGACTAGCGGGGGGAGATTAGGAACCGGGGAGCTGTTTTTT	CASSPTSGGRLGTGELFF
NA	many	TRBJ2-7	14	TRBV7-2	TGTGCCAGCAGCATCCTCGGGGAAGACTACGAGCAGTACTTC	CASSILGEDYEQYF
TRBD1	NA	TRBJ2-7	14	TRBV11-3	TGTGCCAGCAGCGTCCGGGACAGGCCTTACGAGCAGTACTTC	CASSVRDRPYEQYF
NA	NA	TRBJ1-1	16	TRBV19	TGTGCCAGTAGTATACTTCCCGGTTGGGGGGAGTATGAAGCTTTCTTT	CASSILPGWGEYEAFF
TRBD2	many	TRBJ2-3	15	TRBV6-5	TGTGCCAGCAGTTTCTTAGCGGGAAGCACAGATACGCAGTATTTT	CASSFLAGSTDTQYF
NA	few	TRBJ2-7	12	TRBV29-1	TGCAGCGTTTTTACTATTTCCTACGAGCAGTACTTC	CSVFTISYEQYF
TRBD1	few	TRBJ1-1	15	TRBV6-1	TGTGCCAGCAGGAACGTGGGGACAGTGAACACTGAAGCTTTCTTT	CASRNVGTVNTEAFF
NA	NA	TRBJ2-5	12	TRBV30	TGTGCCTGGAGAATAGGAGTGGAGACCCAGTACTTC	CAWRIGVETQYF
NA	few	TRBJ1-3	14	TRBV20-1	TGCAGTGCTAGCCGTGGGAGGCCTGGAAACACCATATATTTT	CSASRGRPGNTIYF
NA	many	TRBJ2-2	17	TRBV7-8	TGTGCCAGCAGCTCTATTGCGGCCTGGGGGAACACCGGGGAGCTGTTTTTT	CASSSIAAWGNTGELFF
NA	NA	TRBJ2-2	16	TRBV9	TGTGCCAGCAGCCCCCCCACCGGGAGTAGGGCCGGGGAGCTGTTTTTT	CASSPPTGSRAGELFF
TRBD2	once	TRBJ2-7	21	TRBV18	TGTGCCAGCTCACCAGGGCTCTCCACTAGCGGGAGAATGGCTGGAAGGAACGAGCAGTACTTC	CASSPGLSTSGRMAGRNEQYF
TRBD1	few	TRBJ1-1	15	TRBV7-6	TGTGCCAGCAGCCCCGGACAGGGGGCGGGCACTGAAGCTTTCTTT	CASSPGQGAGTEAFF
NA	NA	TRBJ2-7	12	TRBV12-3/TRBV12-4	TGTGCCAGCAGTTTAGGGGGGGAGGAGCAGTACTTC	CASSLGGEEQYF
NA	many	TRBJ2-3	13	TRBV6-4	TGTGCCAGCAGTGTTTGGTCCACAGATACGCAGTATTTT	CASSVWSTDTQYF
TRBD2	NA	TRBJ2-1	15	TRBV6-2/TRBV6-3	TGTGCCAGCAGATCCCCGGGACTAGGCCACAATGAGCAGTTCTTC	CASRSPGLGHNEQFF
TRBD1	many	TRBJ2-1	15	TRBV5-1	TGCGCCAGCAGCCGGTCCGGGACAGGGGACGATGAGCAGTTCTTC	CASSRSGTGDDEQFF
NA	many	TRBJ2-7	16	TRBV5-1	TGCGCCAGCAGCTTGGCCGGGACGGGTACCTCCTACGAGCAGTACTTC	CASSLAGTGTSYEQYF
NA	few	TRBJ2-3	12	TRBV25-1	TGTGCCAGCCCCGTACGTCTAGATACGCAGTATTTT	CASPVRLDTQYF
NA	NA	TRBJ2-3	13	TRBV2	TGTGGCAGCAGAGAGACCCAGCCTATTGCGCAGTATTTT	CGSRETQPIAQYF